This entry lists 25 T cell receptor beta chains sequenced from one sample in a study of CD8 T cells in ankylosing spondylitis. Using its own MiXCR run on the 5' RACE reads, TCRdb lists one record per CDR3 protein. The data show about 150,000 distinct CDR3 sequences, with around 42% seen just once and around 15% held by the top ten. The material sequenced was synovial fluid, either unsorted or a sorted T cell fraction (not recorded which). Source of these receptors: a male donor with ankylosing spondylitis.

V is TRBV5-1 and J is TRBJ2-7; 7 bases align to TRBD1. The CDR3 is made up of 15 amino acids. Trimming removed 0 bases from V and 2 bases from J; junction bases left unmatched: 5. Germline values: CDR1 SGHRS, CDR2 YFSETQ. CDR3: CASSLGTGAAYEQYF. The CDR3 coding sequence is TGCGCCAGCAGCTTGGGGACAGGCGCCGCCTACGAGCAGTACTTC.

This chain connects TRBV12-3 or TRBV12-4 to TRBJ1-5, with 8 bases that match TRBD1. The length of the CDR3 is 20 residues. J gave up 0 bases and V 1 base, and 14 bases lay outside the gene matches. CDR3 coding DNA: TGTGCCAGCAGTTTAGGGTGGTTCGGGACAGGTTTCTATAGCAATCAGCCCCAGCATTTT. As protein: CASSLGWFGTGFYSNQPQHF.

V and J are TRBV27 and TRBJ1-1; a weak D match, TRBD1 (6 bases). Between the trimmed V and J ends, which lost 6 bases and 5 bases, there was a span of 16 bases. The CDR3 totals 14 residues. The germline V gene has CDR1 MNHEY and CDR2 SMNVEV (reference sequence). The CDR3 DNA reads TGTGCCAGCAGCAATAGCTGGGGGGCAACTGAAGCTTTCTTT. Protein product: CASSNSWGATEAFF.

The chain joins TRBV12-3 or TRBV12-4 to TRBJ1-3, with D unresolved. V was trimmed by 2 bases and J by 3 bases, leaving 8 bases between them. The CDR3 length is 14 residues. The CDR3 here is CASSLTRNGNTIYF. In nucleotides, the CDR3 is TGTGCCAGCAGTTTAACCAGAAATGGAAACACCATATATTTT.

The chain joins TRBV4-1 to TRBJ1-3, with unresolved D. CDR3 length: 14 amino acids. Germline V CDR1 and CDR2: MGHRA, YSYEKL. Trimming pared 3 bases from V and 2 bases from J, leaving 8 bases between. DNA of the CDR3: TGCGCCAGCAGCCACCCATTCGCTGGAAACACCATATATTTT. Protein: CASSHPFAGNTIYF.

The chain employs TRBV2 and TRBJ2-7, with 11 bases aligning to TRBD2. Trimming cost V 6 bases and J 2 bases; bases outside gene matches: 6. Looked up from germline, CDR1 is SNHLY and CDR2 is FYNNEI. The CDR3 loop spans 15 amino acids. The CDR3 coding sequence is TGTGCCAGCAGCCTACTAGCGGGAGTGACCTACGAGCAGTACTTC. It yields the protein CASSLLAGVTYEQYF.

The chain recombines TRBV4-1 with TRBJ2-5; 10 bases match TRBD2. V shed 1 base and J 7 bases; nucleotides not matched to a gene: 12. Per germline, CDR1 MGHRA and CDR2 YSYEKL. The CDR3 is 17 residues long. The CDR3 region has the DNA TGCGCCAGCAGCCAAGTACTAGCGGGACCCGAGAGCGGGACCCAGTACTTC. This gives the protein CASSQVLAGPESGTQYF.

This clonotype was detected ten times or more. This chain joins TRBV12-3 or TRBV12-4 and TRBJ2-7; TRBD1 aligns across 7 bases. V shed 5 bases and J 2 bases; nucleotides not matched to a gene: 9. The length of the CDR3 is 15 residues. The CDR3 loop is CASSPRGPNPYEQYF. In nucleotides, the CDR3 is TGTGCCAGCAGTCCTAGGGGGCCTAACCCCTACGAGCAGTACTTC.

This clonotype was observed a few times. V and J are TRBV20-1 and TRBJ2-3; possibly TRBD2 for D (7 bases). The CDR3 consists of 14 residues. The ends were cut back, 0 bases at V and 4 bases at J, with 11 bases in the middle. Germline loops: CDR1 DFQATT, CDR2 SNEGSKA (reference sequence). The CDR3 reads CSARDWGGPDTQYF. CDR3 DNA: TGCAGTGCTAGAGATTGGGGGGGCCCAGATACGCAGTATTTT.

In this sample, this clonotype turned up a few times. The V and J genes are TRBV20-1 and TRBJ1-5; TRBD1 matches 10 bases. Germline CDR1 is DFQATT and CDR2 is SNEGSKA (reference sequence). V gave up 6 bases and J gave up 5 bases; unmatched junction bases: 7. The CDR3 has 14 amino acids. CDR3: CSATGTGDHQPQHF. In nucleotides, the CDR3 is TGCAGTGCCACCGGGACAGGGGACCATCAGCCCCAGCATTTT.

This clonotype was found a few times. CDR3 amino acids: CASSVGGTSHTDTQYF. In DNA form, the CDR3 reads TGTGCCAGCAGCGTAGGTGGGACTAGCCACACAGATACGCAGTATTTT. The chain uses TRBV9 and TRBJ2-3, with 9 bases fitting TRBD2. V gave up 0 bases and J gave up 2 bases; unmatched junction bases: 4. There are 16 residues in the CDR3. Germline V gene sequence: CDR1 SGDLS, CDR2 YYNGEE.

This chain joins TRBV30 and TRBJ1-1; D not certain. With 3 bases removed from V and 3 bases from J, the gap between germline ends came to 14 bases. CDR1 and CDR2 (germline): GTSNPN, SVGIG (reference sequence). The CDR3 totals 14 residues. CDR3 sequence reads: CAWRVDDGYTEAFF. For the CDR3, the DNA is TGTGCCTGGAGGGTAGACGACGGTTACACTGAAGCTTTCTTT.

This clonotype was detected only a few times. V is TRBV20-1 and J is TRBJ2-7; a weak D match, TRBD1 (6 bases). CDR1 and CDR2 from the germline V gene are DFQATT and SNEGSKA (reference sequence). Trimming pared 4 bases from V and 3 bases from J, leaving 13 bases between. The CDR3 length is 13 residues. The CDR3 sequence is CSAKNRADYEQYF. DNA of the CDR3: TGCAGTGCTAAAAACAGGGCTGACTACGAGCAGTACTTC.

The V and J genes are TRBV2 and TRBJ1-2; D remains unclear. V gave up 6 bases and J gave up 6 bases, with 17 bases separating them. CDR1 is SNHLY and CDR2 is FYNNEI in the germline V gene. There are 14 residues in the CDR3. CDR3 DNA sequence: TGTGCCAGCAGCGCCCTACTCTCGTTCGATGGCTACACCTTC. Protein product: CASSALLSFDGYTF.

This sequence joins TRBV10-3 and TRBJ1-1; D may be TRBD1 (5 bases). Germline CDR1 reads ENHRY; CDR2 reads SYGVKD. V lost 4 bases and J lost 3, with 12 bases in between. This CDR3 region has 14 residues. CDR3 sequence: CAISAMRQHTEAFF. The CDR3 coding sequence is TGTGCCATCAGTGCGATGAGACAGCACACTGAAGCTTTCTTT.

This clonotype was counted only a few times. CDR3 sequence: CSARVSGGGGYTF. The CDR3 coding sequence is TGCAGTGCTAGAGTCTCAGGGGGTGGAGGCTACACCTTC. The chain uses TRBV20-1 and TRBJ1-2; TRBD1 matches at 7 bases. Germline CDR1 and CDR2: DFQATT and SNEGSKA (reference sequence). V shed 1 base, J shed 8 bases, and the junction held 7 bases outside the gene matches. This CDR3 is built from 13 residues.

Comment on this clonotype: At one end, the junction sequence differs from germline, possibly due to a read error. The chain carries TRBV7-9 and TRBJ2-5, with D tentatively TRBD2 (6 bases). Germline CDR1 SEHNR, CDR2 FQNEAQ (reference sequence). This CDR3 comprises 12 residues. CDR3 sequence (DNA): TGTGCCAGCAGCTTCCATCTAGCGACCCGGTACTTC. Translation gives CASSFHLATRYF. Supplemented by reference TRBV7-9 and TRBJ2-5, the full variable domain reads DTGVSQNPRHKITKRGQNVTFRCDPISEHNRLYWYRQTLGQGPEFLTYFQNEAQLEKSRLLSDRFSAERPKGSFSTLEIQRTEQGDSAMYLCASSFHLATRYFGPGTRLLVL.

This clonotype has just a few counts. The genes are TRBV5-1 and TRBJ2-2; perhaps TRBD2 as D (5 bases). The CDR3 runs 16 residues. Germline loops: CDR1 SGHRS, CDR2 YFSETQ. Trimming removed 4 bases at V and 2 bases at J, with 15 bases between. CDR3 protein: CASSQPTPGNTGELFF. The CDR3 DNA reads as TGCGCCAGCAGCCAGCCCACCCCGGGAAACACCGGGGAGCTGTTTTTT.

V usage is TRBV12-3 or TRBV12-4 and J usage is TRBJ2-1; no firm D call. This CDR3 region has 16 residues. V lost 7 bases to trimming and J lost 0 bases, with 16 bases between them. In DNA form, the CDR3 reads TGTGCCAGCAACTCTCTCTATATGAGCTCCTACAATGAGCAGTTCTTC. Protein product: CASNSLYMSSYNEQFF.

This clonotype was counted a few times. The chain links TRBV12-3 or TRBV12-4 to TRBJ1-1, with a possible D match to TRBD1 (6 bases). The CDR3 totals 14 residues. Trimming took 5 bases from V and 4 from J, leaving 14 bases between them. The CDR3 bases are TGTGCCAGCAGTCCCCCAGGGGTAGTCACTGAAGCTTTCTTT. Amino acid sequence: CASSPPGVVTEAFF.

The chain links TRBV6-1 to TRBJ1-2, with TRBD1 matching over 8 bases. The CDR3 consists of 15 residues. With 6 bases clipped from V and 7 bases from J, the junction kept 13 bases outside the gene matches. CDR1 is MNHNS and CDR2 is SASEGT in the germline V gene. The CDR3 reads CASREGRDRSFGYTF. CDR3 DNA: TGTGCCAGCAGAGAGGGGCGGGACAGGTCGTTTGGCTACACCTTC.

The CDR3: CASSRGRKATPRETQYF. CDR3 DNA sequence: TGTGCCAGCTCACGGGGGAGAAAGGCTACCCCCAGGGAGACCCAGTACTTC. This chain joins TRBV18 and TRBJ2-5; the D gene could be TRBD1 or TRBD2 (5 bases each). Per germline, CDR1 KGHSH and CDR2 LQKENI. The V end was cut by 4 bases, the J end by 5 bases, with 23 bases between. The CDR3 consists of 17 residues. The full variable domain, in which reference TRBV18 and TRBJ2-5 provide the parts outside the CDR3, is NAGVMQNPRHLVRRRGQEARLRCSPMKGHSHVYWYRQLPEEGLKFMVYLQKENIIDESGMPKERFSAEFPKEGPSILRIQQVVRGDSAAYFCASSRGRKATPRETQYFGPGTRLLVL.

The table lists this clonotype with many counts. The genes are TRBV2 and TRBJ2-3; 8 bases align to TRBD2. The CDR3 covers 14 residues. V gave up 3 bases and J gave up 5 bases; unmatched junction bases: 4. The germline CDR1 and CDR2 sequences are SNHLY and FYNNEI. CDR3 DNA sequence: TGTGCCAGCAGTGATGGTAGCGGGGAAGATACGCAGTATTTT. This encodes CASSDGSGEDTQYF.

The chain has TRBV28 and TRBJ2-7; 10 bases align to TRBD2. The CDR3 loop spans 15 amino acids. From germline, CDR1 is MDHEN and CDR2 SYDVKM. The V gene end was trimmed by 2 bases and the J gene end by 5 bases; junction bases not matched to a gene: 6. The CDR3 is CASSLRLAGGHEQYF. The DNA of the CDR3 is TGTGCCAGCAGTTTACGATTAGCGGGAGGACACGAGCAGTACTTC.

This clonotype has a handful of counts. This sequence joins TRBV5-1 and TRBJ2-7; 10 nucleotides match TRBD1. Trimming at V came to 4 bases and at J to 6 bases, leaving 7 bases not matched to a gene. This CDR3 spans 14 amino acids. Germline assignment: CDR1 SGHRS and CDR2 YFSETQ. The CDR3: CASSPGQGQIEQYF. DNA of the CDR3: TGCGCCAGCAGCCCGGGACAGGGGCAGATCGAGCAGTACTTC.